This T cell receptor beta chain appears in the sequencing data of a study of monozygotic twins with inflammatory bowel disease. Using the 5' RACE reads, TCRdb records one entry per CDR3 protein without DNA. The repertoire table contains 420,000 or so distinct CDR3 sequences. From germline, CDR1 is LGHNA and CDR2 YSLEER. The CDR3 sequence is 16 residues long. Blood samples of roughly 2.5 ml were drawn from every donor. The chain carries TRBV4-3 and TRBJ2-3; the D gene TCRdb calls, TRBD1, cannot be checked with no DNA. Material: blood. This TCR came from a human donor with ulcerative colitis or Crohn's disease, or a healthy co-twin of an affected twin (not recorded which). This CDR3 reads CASSHPPRGGTDTQYF.